Below, one TCR beta chain is given with its context. What it recognizes is unknown. Germline V gene lookup returns CDR1 LNHDA and CDR2 SQIVND (reference sequence). V was clipped by 2 bases and J by 1 base; unmatched bases: 1. The CDR3 spans 15 residues. This sample is drawn from a study of early T cells in non-severe SARS-CoV-2 infection. Study information: Bulk RNA taken from unsorted whole blood was sequenced, leaving chains unpaired. General observations from the study: Database matching using VDJdb favored anti-spike CD8 responses, with private and CD4 specificities left missing.

Individual cDNA molecules were tagged with unique molecular identifiers. TCRdb passed the 5' RACE reads through MiXCR, listing each CDR3 protein once. The table lists roughly 64,000 distinct CDR3 sequences, roughly 9% of them singletons. The sequence came from an adult who was a healthcare worker with PCR-confirmed SARS-CoV-2 infection or an uninfected control (not recorded which). The sequencing here drew on whole blood, taken at baseline. The chain links TRBV19 to TRBJ1-5; 8 nucleotides match TRBD1. DNA for the CDR3: TGTGCCAGTAGTATAAGGACAGGGAGCAATCAGCCCCAGCATTTT. Translation: CASSIRTGSNQPQHF.